Listed below are T cell receptor beta chains from one sample, sequenced in a study of shared clonotypes between healthy human individuals. Produced via immunoSEQ multiplex PCR; TCRdb's table is partial and in-frame only. Of about 1.1 million clones listed, approximately 80% are singletons. Sequencing was carried out using memory CD4+ T cells from PBMCs. The receptors stem from a man aged 18 to 35 in good health. Some clones in this sample may be carry-over from other donors' samples. The CDR3 runs from the conserved cysteine through the conserved F or W. The D gene is left open where the match is weak. The size field is filled for only some rows; it gives once, few, many or a size class.

TRBJ2-3,NA,NA,TRBV5-6,CASSLVSGSGTDTQYF,TGTGCCAGCAGCTTGGTGTCGGGATCTGGCACAGATACGCAGTATTTT
TRBJ1-1,NA,NA,TRBV7-2,CASSLEQMREAFF,TGTGCCAGCAGCTTAGAACAGATGCGTGAAGCTTTCTTT
TRBJ2-1,NA,TRBD2,TRBV5-1,CASSFGLAGGSYNEQFF,TGCGCCAGCAGCTTTGGACTAGCGGGAGGCTCCTACAATGAGCAGTTCTTC
TRBJ1-1,NA,NA,TRBV5-6,CASSRGRAMNTEAFF,TGTGCCAGCAGCCGGGGCAGGGCCATGAACACTGAAGCTTTCTTT
TRBJ2-6,once,NA,TRBV2,CASREEPGANVLTF,TGTGCCAGTAGGGAGGAACCTGGGGCCAACGTCCTGACTTTC
TRBJ1-1,many,TRBD1,TRBV6-5,CASRLGQGNTEAFF,TGTGCCAGCAGACTTGGACAGGGCAACACTGAAGCTTTCTTT
TRBJ1-3,NA,TRBD1,TRBV7-9,CASSTDRGRGNTIYF,TGTGCCAGCAGCACCGACAGGGGCCGTGGAAACACCATATATTTT
TRBJ2-7,NA,NA,TRBV14,CASSQRRFYEQYF,TGTGCCAGCAGCCAAAGACGTTTCTACGAGCAGTACTTC
TRBJ2-3,once,NA,TRBV5-6,CASSSPWDTTDTQYF,TGTGCCAGCAGCTCCCCGTGGGACACCACAGATACGCAGTATTTT
TRBJ1-1,NA,NA,TRBV11-2,CASSLVSGNTEAFF,TGTGCCAGCAGCTTAGTGTCGGGGAACACTGAAGCTTTCTTT
TRBJ1-5,NA,NA,TRBV10-3,CAISEGGPPAQHF,TGTGCCATCAGTGAAGGGGGACCCCCGGCCCAGCATTTT
TRBJ2-2,few,TRBD1,TRBV4-1,CASSQPEDRADTGELFF,TGCGCCAGCAGCCAGCCGGAGGACAGGGCGGACACCGGGGAGCTGTTTTTT
TRBJ2-5,few,TRBD2,TRBV4-3,CASSQDGLAGVQTQYF,TGCGCCAGCAGCCAAGATGGTCTAGCGGGAGTACAAACCCAGTACTTC
TRBJ1-2,NA,NA,TRBV7-2,CASSWGNYGYTF,TGTGCCAGCAGCTGGGGAAACTATGGCTACACCTTC
TRBJ1-2,few,TRBD1,TRBV19,CASSPGTGYGYTF,TGTGCCAGTAGTCCTGGGACAGGGTATGGCTACACCTTC
TRBJ2-1,NA,TRBD2,TRBV10-1,CASSETSGRVYNEQFF,TGCGCCAGCAGTGAGACTAGCGGGAGGGTCTACAATGAGCAGTTCTTC
TRBJ2-3,NA,NA,TRBV7-9,CASSLAPATDTQYF,TGTGCCAGCAGCTTAGCTCCAGCCACAGATACGCAGTATTTT
TRBJ1-1,NA,NA,TRBV28,CASSGDGKNTEAFF,TGTGCCAGCAGTGGGGACGGCAAGAACACTGAAGCTTTCTTT
TRBJ2-6,NA,NA,TRBV7-9,CASSRQSSGANVLTF,TGTGCCAGCAGCCGACAGTCCTCTGGGGCCAACGTCCTGACTTTC
TRBJ2-7,NA,TRBD2,TRBV28,CASRGLAGGEQYF,TGTGCCAGCAGGGGACTAGCGGGAGGGGAGCAGTACTTC
TRBJ2-7,NA,TRBD2,TRBV10-3,CAISEASGSTPYEQYF,TGTGCCATCAGTGAGGCTAGCGGGAGTACCCCCTACGAGCAGTACTTC
TRBJ2-7,NA,NA,TRBV9,CASSRTTSYEQYF,TGTGCCAGCAGCAGGACTACAAGCTACGAGCAGTACTTC
TRBJ2-2,NA,TRBD1,TRBV18,CASSPQQGDTGELFF,TGTGCCAGCTCACCACAACAGGGGGACACCGGGGAGCTGTTTTTT
TRBJ1-5,few,TRBD1,TRBV30,CAWSEGQGNQPQHF,TGTGCCTGGAGTGAGGGACAGGGGAATCAGCCCCAGCATTTT
TRBJ1-1,few,NA,TRBV27,CASSLIPTVATEAFF,TGTGCCAGCAGTTTAATCCCGACTGTCGCCACTGAAGCTTTCTTT
TRBJ2-3,NA,TRBD1,TRBV9,CASSAGQGGTDTQYF,TGTGCCAGCAGCGCGGGACAGGGCGGCACAGATACGCAGTATTTT
TRBJ2-7,NA,TRBD1,TRBV5-1,CASSLVQGGSEQYF,TGCGCCAGCAGCTTGGTACAGGGGGGCTCCGAGCAGTACTTC
TRBJ1-3,NA,NA,TRBV28,CASGLGGRRPGNTIYF,TGTGCCAGCGGGCTAGGGGGTCGGCGACCTGGAAACACCATATATTTT
TRBJ1-2,NA,TRBD1,TRBV7-8,CASSTDRGPYGYTF,TGTGCCAGCAGCACGGACAGGGGGCCCTATGGCTACACCTTC
TRBJ1-2,many,NA,TRBV5-1,CASSLRQGVGYTF,TGCGCCAGCAGCTTGAGGCAGGGCGTTGGCTACACCTTC
TRBJ1-4,NA,TRBD1,TRBV18,CASSPGTGKSFF,TGTGCCAGCTCACCTGGGACAGGGAAATCGTTTTTT
TRBJ1-2,NA,NA,TRBV5-6,CASSLGGHWNYGYTF,TGTGCCAGCAGCTTGGGCGGGCACTGGAACTATGGCTACACCTTC
TRBJ2-1,NA,NA,TRBV4-1,CASSRPPGYEQFF,TGCGCCAGCAGCCGACCCCCCGGGTACGAGCAGTTCTTC
TRBJ1-5,NA,TRBD1,TRBV28,CASSHGIRGAYQPQHF,TGTGCCAGCTCCCATGGTATCAGGGGGGCCTATCAGCCCCAGCATTTT
TRBJ2-5,NA,TRBD2,TRBV5-1,CASSLAPRPSGAGGETQYF,TGCGCCAGCAGCTTGGCCCCTCGGCCTAGCGGGGCGGGGGGAGAGACCCAGTACTTC
TRBJ2-3,NA,NA,TRBV5-1,CASSPSSTDTQYF,TGCGCCAGCAGCCCGTCAAGCACAGATACGCAGTATTTT
TRBJ1-3,NA,NA,TRBV7-2,CASRAGGNTIYF,TGTGCCAGCAGGGCGGGAGGAAACACCATATATTTT
TRBJ2-1,few,TRBD2,TRBV27,CASSLSYNSGRGGNEQFF,TGTGCCAGCAGTTTATCGTATAATAGCGGGAGGGGAGGGAATGAGCAGTTCTTC
TRBJ1-5,NA,TRBD1,TRBV28,CASRSGRGRIDQPQHF,TGTGCCAGCAGGTCTGGCAGGGGGCGGATAGATCAGCCCCAGCATTTT
TRBJ2-7,NA,NA,TRBV7-8,CASSPQQGRNEPYEQYF,TGTGCCAGCAGCCCCCAGCAGGGGAGGAATGAACCCTACGAGCAGTACTTC
TRBJ2-1,NA,TRBD1,TRBV19,CASSIAGQYNEQFF,TGTGCCAGTAGTATAGCGGGACAGTACAATGAGCAGTTCTTC
TRBJ2-1,NA,NA,TRBV7-4,CASSLNRESGEQFF,TGTGCCAGCAGCTTAAATCGGGAGTCGGGTGAGCAGTTCTTC